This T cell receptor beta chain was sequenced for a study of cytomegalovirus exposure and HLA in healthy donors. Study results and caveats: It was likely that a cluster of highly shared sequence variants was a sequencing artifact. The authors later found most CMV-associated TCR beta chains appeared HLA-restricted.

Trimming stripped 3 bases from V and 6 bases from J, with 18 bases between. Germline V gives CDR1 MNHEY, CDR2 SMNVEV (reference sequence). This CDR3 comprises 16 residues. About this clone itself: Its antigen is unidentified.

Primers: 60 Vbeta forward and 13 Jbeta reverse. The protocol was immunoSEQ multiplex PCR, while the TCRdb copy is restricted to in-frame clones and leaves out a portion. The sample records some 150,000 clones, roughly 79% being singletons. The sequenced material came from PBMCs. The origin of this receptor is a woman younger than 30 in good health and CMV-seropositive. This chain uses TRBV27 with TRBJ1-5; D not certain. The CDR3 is CASSFLGGSYGQPQHF. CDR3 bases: TGTGCCAGCAGTTTTTTAGGCGGTTCATATGGTCAGCCCCAGCATTTT.